What follows are 9 T cell receptor beta chains derived from one specimen sequenced in a study of identical twins. TCRdb recomputed calls from the 5' RACE reads with MiXCR, one row per CDR3 protein. The sample consists of 1.5 million or so distinct CDR3 sequences, roughly a third of them appearing once. The sequenced sample consisted of cord blood. The receptors were gathered from a newborn girl in good health.

The rearrangement links TRBV3-1 to TRBJ1-5; 10 bases align to TRBD1. CDR1 and CDR2 (germline): LGHDT, YNNKEL (reference sequence). V trimming: 1 base; J trimming: 7 bases; junction bases outside the gene matches: 4. The CDR3 extends over 15 amino acids. DNA for the CDR3: TGTGCCAGCAGCCAAGGTGGACAGGGGGGACAGCCCCAGCATTTT. Its translation: CASSQGGQGGQPQHF.

The chain recombines TRBV20-1 with TRBJ2-3; 7 bases line up with TRBD2. V trimming: 3 bases; J trimming: 2 bases; junction bases outside the gene matches: 14. CDR3 size: 17 residues. CDR1 is DFQATT and CDR2 is SNEGSKA in the germline V gene (reference sequence). The CDR3 region is CSASRGRGQGLTDTQYF. Here the CDR3 DNA reads TGCAGTGCTAGCCGAGGGAGGGGTCAGGGTCTCACAGATACGCAGTATTTT.

With respect to this clonotype: This could be a read error, since a much larger clone is one nucleotide away. This chain links TRBV9 with TRBJ1-2; D possibly corresponds to TRBD1 (6 bases). Trimming pared 3 bases from V and 0 bases from J, leaving 9 bases between. Germline V lookup: CDR1 SGDLS, CDR2 YYNGEE. This CDR3 contains 14 residues. The CDR3 DNA sequence: TGTGCCAGCAGCGCAGGGGACACTAACTATGGCTACACCTTC. Protein: CASSAGDTNYGYTF.

The gene calls are TRBV2 and TRBJ2-2; TRBD2 matches at 14 bases. The CDR3 loop spans 17 amino acids. After removal of 4 bases from V and 1 base from J, the junction contained 2 bases not matched to a gene. The V gene's germline CDR1 is SNHLY and CDR2 FYNNEI. CDR3 coding DNA: TGTGCCAGCAGTGCGACTAGCGGGAGGGGGAACACCGGGGAGCTGTTTTTT. Protein product: CASSATSGRGNTGELFF.

The chain carries TRBV20-1 and TRBJ2-4; 10 nucleotides agree with TRBD2. Near its end, the DNA agrees better with TRBJ2-7, so the J call may be wrong. This CDR3 has 14 amino acids. The germline V gene has CDR1 DFQATT and CDR2 SNEGSKA (reference sequence). The CDR3 DNA reads as TGCAGTGCTAGAACGGCTAGCGGGAGCTACGAGCAGTACTTC. It is translated as CSARTASGSYEQYF.

A note on this clonotype: Mismatch with germline at one junction end may stem from a read error. The chain is built from TRBV9 and TRBJ2-7; no definite D call. The CDR3 loop spans 13 amino acids. CDR1 and CDR2 from the germline V gene are SGDLS and YYNGEE. The CDR3 sequence is CASSVEPLNERYF. The DNA for the CDR3 is TGTGCCAGCAGCGTAGAACCATTAAACGAGCGGTACTTC. The complete variable domain, with remaining parts taken from reference TRBV9 and TRBJ2-7, reads DSGVTQTPKHLITATGQRVTLRCSPRSGDLSVYWYQQSLDQGLQFLIQYYNGEERAKGNILERFSAQQFPDLHSELNLSSLELGDSALYFCASSVEPLNERYFGPGTRLTVT.

This clonotype was counted many times. The chain is built from TRBV29-1 and TRBJ2-3, with 9 bases aligning to TRBD2. The CDR3 extends over 13 amino acids. Germline CDR1 and CDR2: SQVTM and ANQGSEA. V dropped 6 bases and J dropped 6; count of bases not matched to a gene: 7. The CDR3 reads CSVGGTSIDTQYF. The CDR3 DNA follows: TGCAGCGTGGGGGGGACTAGCATTGATACGCAGTATTTT.

The chain recombines TRBV11-2 with TRBJ2-7; 9 positions match TRBD1. This CDR3 is built from 17 residues. V trimming: 4 bases; J trimming: 4 bases; junction bases outside the gene matches: 14. CDR1 and CDR2 from the germline V gene are SGHAT and FQNNGV. Written as DNA, the CDR3 is TGTGCCAGCAGCTCCCGGGTTAGAGGGGACAGGGTTTACGAGCAGTACTTC. It translates to CASSSRVRGDRVYEQYF.

This clonotype was counted between two and nine times. The chain joins TRBV28 to TRBJ2-7; the D gene is possibly TRBD1 (6 bases). In germline, CDR1 is MDHEN, CDR2 SYDVKM. This CDR3 contains 14 residues. Trimming removed 6 bases at V and 2 bases at J, with 14 bases between. This CDR3 is CASSNDRRPYEQYF. As DNA, the CDR3 is TGTGCCAGCAGCAATGACAGGAGGCCCTACGAGCAGTACTTC.